This TCR beta chain comes out of a study of shared clonotypes between healthy human individuals. The protocol was immunoSEQ multiplex PCR, while the TCRdb copy is restricted to in-frame clones and leaves out a portion. Of around 560,000 clones in the sample, approximately 95% were seen once. Trimming at V came to 6 bases and at J to 1 base, leaving 19 bases not matched to a gene. CDR3 length: 20 amino acids. CDR1 and CDR2 from the germline V gene are MDHEN and SYDVKM. CD45RO-negative CD8 cells positively selected for CCR7 made up the naive population, which excluded terminally differentiated effector memory CD45RA+ cells.

The rearrangement joins TRBV28 to TRBJ2-3, with 10 bases lining up with TRBD2. The specimen was naive CD8+ T cells sorted from blood. The clonotype comes from a woman in her 30s in good health. The CDR3 DNA follows: TGTGCCAGCAGACCCAGAATAATACGGGGGCTAGCGGGAGGCACAGATACGCAGTATTTT. Amino acids: CASRPRIIRGLAGGTDTQYF.